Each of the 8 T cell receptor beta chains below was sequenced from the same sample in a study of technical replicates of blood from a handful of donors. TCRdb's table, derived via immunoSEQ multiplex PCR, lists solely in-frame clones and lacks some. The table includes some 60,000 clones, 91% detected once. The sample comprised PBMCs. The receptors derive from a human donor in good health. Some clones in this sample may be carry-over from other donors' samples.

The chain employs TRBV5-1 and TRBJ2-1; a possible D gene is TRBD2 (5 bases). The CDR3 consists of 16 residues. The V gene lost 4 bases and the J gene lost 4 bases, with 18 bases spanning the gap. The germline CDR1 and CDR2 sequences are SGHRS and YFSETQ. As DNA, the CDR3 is TGCGCCAGCAGCCCACGTTTCCCAGCGGAATACAATGAGCAGTTCTTC. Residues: CASSPRFPAEYNEQFF.

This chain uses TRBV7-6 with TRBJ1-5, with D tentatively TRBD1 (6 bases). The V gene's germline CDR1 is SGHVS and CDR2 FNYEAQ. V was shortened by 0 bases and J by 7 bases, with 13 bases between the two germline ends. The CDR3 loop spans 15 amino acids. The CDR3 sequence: CASSLAAGGGQPQHF. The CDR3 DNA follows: TGTGCCAGCAGCTTAGCGGCGGGGGGCGGGCAGCCCCAGCATTTT.

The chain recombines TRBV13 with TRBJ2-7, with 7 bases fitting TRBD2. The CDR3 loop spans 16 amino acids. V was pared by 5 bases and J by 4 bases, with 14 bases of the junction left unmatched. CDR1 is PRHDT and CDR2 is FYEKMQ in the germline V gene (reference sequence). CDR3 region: CASSRRITSVVYEQYF. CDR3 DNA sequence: TGTGCCAGCAGCAGACGAATCACTAGCGTGGTTTACGAGCAGTACTTC.

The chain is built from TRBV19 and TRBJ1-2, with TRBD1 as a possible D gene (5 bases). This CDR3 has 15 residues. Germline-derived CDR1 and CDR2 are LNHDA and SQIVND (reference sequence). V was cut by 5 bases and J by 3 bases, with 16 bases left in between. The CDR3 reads CASSLRQKWDYGYTF. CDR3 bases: TGTGCCAGTAGTCTGCGACAGAAGTGGGACTATGGCTACACCTTC.

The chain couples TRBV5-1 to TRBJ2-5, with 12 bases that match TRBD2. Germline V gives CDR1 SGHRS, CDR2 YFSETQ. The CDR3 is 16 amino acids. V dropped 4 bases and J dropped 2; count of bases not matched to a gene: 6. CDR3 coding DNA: TGCGCCAGCAGCATAGGACTAGCGGGGAGGCAAGAGACCCAGTACTTC. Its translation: CASSIGLAGRQETQYF.

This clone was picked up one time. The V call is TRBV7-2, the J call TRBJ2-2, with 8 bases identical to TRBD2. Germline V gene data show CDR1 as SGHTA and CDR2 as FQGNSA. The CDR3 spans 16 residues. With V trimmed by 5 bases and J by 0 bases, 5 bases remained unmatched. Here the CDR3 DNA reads TGTGCCAGCAGCCTACGGGGGGGGGCGAACACCGGGGAGCTGTTTTTT. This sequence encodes CASSLRGGANTGELFF.

CDR3 sequence reads: CASSPGSVWGYTF. The CDR3 bases are TGCGCCAGCAGCCCCGGGTCCGTGTGGGGCTACACCTTC. This chain uses TRBV5-1 with TRBJ1-2; D unresolved. Trimming shortened V by 4 bases and J by 8 bases, and 15 bases separated the two germline ends. Germline V gives CDR1 SGHRS, CDR2 YFSETQ. This CDR3 is built from 13 residues.

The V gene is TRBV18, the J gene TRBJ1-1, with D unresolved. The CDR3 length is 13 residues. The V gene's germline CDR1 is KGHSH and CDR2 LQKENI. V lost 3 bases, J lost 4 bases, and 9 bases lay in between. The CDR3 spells CASSPGLSTEAFF. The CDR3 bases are TGTGCCAGCTCACCCGGGTTAAGCACTGAAGCTTTCTTT.